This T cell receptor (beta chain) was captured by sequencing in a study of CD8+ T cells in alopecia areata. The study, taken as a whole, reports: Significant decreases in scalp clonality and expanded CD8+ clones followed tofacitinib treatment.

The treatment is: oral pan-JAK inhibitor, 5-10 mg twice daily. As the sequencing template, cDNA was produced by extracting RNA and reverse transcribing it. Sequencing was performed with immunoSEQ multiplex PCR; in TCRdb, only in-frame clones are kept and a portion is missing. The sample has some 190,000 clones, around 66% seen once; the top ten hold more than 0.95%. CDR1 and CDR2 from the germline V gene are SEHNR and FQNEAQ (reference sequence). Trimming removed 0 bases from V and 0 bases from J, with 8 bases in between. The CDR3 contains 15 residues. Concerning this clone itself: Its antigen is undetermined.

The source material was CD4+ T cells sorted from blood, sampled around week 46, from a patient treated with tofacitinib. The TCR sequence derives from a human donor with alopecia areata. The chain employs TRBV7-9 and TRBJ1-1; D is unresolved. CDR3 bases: TGTGCCAGCAGCTTAGCAACCCGACTGAACACTGAAGCTTTCTTT. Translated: CASSLATRLNTEAFF.